This TCR beta chain appears in the sequencing data of a study of blood T cell repertoires in COVID-19. Study-level background: There were acute and convalescent COVID-19 samples, and they came from the United States, Italy and Spain. PBMCs, B-cell-depleted T cells, or T cells provided the cDNA or gDNA that made up the material.

Enrolled during active infection, Seattle patients were then followed longitudinally. In the source study's methods: Amplification with reference gene primers provided the estimates of nucleated cell counts. Repertoires were generated with immunoSEQ multiplex PCR, while TCRdb's copy carries only in-frame clones and drops some. V and J calls plus clone size are reproduced from that table; the DNA served to infer D and trimming. This table holds about 250,000 clones, about four fifths found once. Germline values: CDR1 MDHEN, CDR2 SYDVKM. The CDR3 covers 14 residues. The junction had 9 bases not matched to a gene; V was cut back by 6 bases and J by 5 bases. This clone was counted a few times.

The TCR was taken from a person aged 70 to 80 with COVID-19, enrolled during active disease. The chain couples TRBV28 to TRBJ2-7, with 8 bases that match TRBD1. The sample consisted of peripheral blood. The DNA of the CDR3 is TGTGCCAGCAGGTCGACAGGGGTTAGGCACGAGCAGTACTTC. As protein: CASRSTGVRHEQYF.